The 32 T cell receptor beta chains below come from one sample, sequenced in a study of Tregs in tolerant kidney transplant recipients. Sequencing was performed with immunoSEQ multiplex PCR; in TCRdb, only in-frame clones are kept and a portion is missing. The data contain more than 15,000 clones, more than 80% of them singletons. The sequenced sample was CD8+ T cells from blood. The receptors derive from a human donor in good health.

The chain is built from TRBV7-6 and TRBJ2-7; TRBD1 is a possible D gene (6 bases). Germline CDR1 reads SGHVS; CDR2 reads FNYEAQ. Trimming removed 8 bases from V and 5 bases from J, with 16 bases in between. This CDR3 region has 13 residues. The CDR3 coding sequence is TGTGCCAGCTCGGGGCAGGGGATGAACGAGCAGTACTTC. Residues: CASSGQGMNEQYF.

The chain combines TRBV30 with TRBJ1-3; D is perhaps TRBD1 (5 bases). V was clipped by 0 bases and J by 1 base, with 10 bases between them. CDR1 is GTSNPN, CDR2 SVGIG, per germline (reference sequence). This CDR3 is 15 amino acids long. DNA for the CDR3: TGTGCCTGGAGTGTAGTAGGGACGTCTGGAAACACCATATATTTT. Translating it yields CAWSVVGTSGNTIYF.

The chain carries TRBV6-6 and TRBJ2-5, with D maybe TRBD1 (5 bases). The germline CDR1 and CDR2 sequences are MNHNY and SVGAGI (reference sequence). V gave up 6 bases and J gave up 5 bases, with 10 bases separating them. This CDR3 contains 12 residues. This chain's CDR3 is CASSRVVETQYF. The CDR3 nucleotides are TGTGCCAGCAGCAGGGTAGTGGAGACCCAGTACTTC.

The chain couples TRBV5-6 to TRBJ2-1; D perhaps matches TRBD1 (7 bases). Trimming left V 4 bases short and J 5 bases short, with 13 bases between. The CDR3 length is 14 residues. CDR1 is SGHDT and CDR2 is YYEEEE in the germline V gene. The CDR3 region is CASSGGTANNEQFF. DNA for the CDR3: TGTGCCAGCAGCGGGGGGACAGCCAACAATGAGCAGTTCTTC.

This clone was found once. The V call is TRBV6-5, the J call TRBJ1-2; 9 nucleotides line up with TRBD1. Germline lookup yields CDR1 MNHEY and CDR2 SVGAGI. The J segment lost 8 bases and the V segment lost 4 bases, leaving 5 bases of the junction unmatched. The CDR3 is 13 amino acids. CDR3 residues: CASSFGTGRGYTF. CDR3 sequence (DNA): TGTGCCAGCAGTTTCGGGACAGGGAGAGGCTACACCTTC.

J is TRBJ1-1 and V is TRBV30; a weak D match, TRBD1 (5 bases). Germline values: CDR1 GTSNPN, CDR2 SVGIG (reference sequence). The CDR3 spans 12 residues. V was pared by 1 base and J by 7 bases, with 10 bases between. The CDR3 DNA is TGTGCCTGGAGTGGTGGGGGAAGTGAAGCTTTCTTT. Amino acids: CAWSGGGSEAFF.

This clone was recorded only once. V is TRBV4-3 and J is TRBJ2-7; no definite D call. Trimming cost V 0 bases and J 7 bases, with 13 bases left between them. This CDR3 comprises 14 residues. Germline CDR1 and CDR2: LGHNA and YSLEER. CDR3 sequence reads: CASSQDPRNGEQYF. CDR3 coding DNA: TGCGCCAGCAGCCAAGATCCGCGGAATGGAGAGCAGTACTTC.

The chain couples TRBV5-6 to TRBJ1-2; D not resolved. Deletions cut 2 bases from V and 8 bases from J, with 13 bases between. Germline V gives CDR1 SGHDT, CDR2 YYEEEE. The CDR3 is 13 residues long. CDR3 nucleotide sequence: TGTGCCAGCAGCTTTGTAGGTGCCGGGGGCTACACCTTC. Its translation: CASSFVGAGGYTF.

The chain combines TRBV30 with TRBJ1-1; the D is unclear. Germline values: CDR1 GTSNPN, CDR2 SVGIG (reference sequence). With 4 bases removed from V and 3 bases from J, the gap between germline ends came to 12 bases. This CDR3 spans 13 amino acids. Written as DNA, the CDR3 is TGTGCCTGGAACAATTACGGGGACACTGAAGCTTTCTTT. Translated: CAWNNYGDTEAFF.

This chain links TRBV19 with TRBJ2-4, with D hard to call. Trimming shortened V by 5 bases and J by 5 bases, and 4 bases separated the two germline ends. The CDR3 contains 11 residues. CDR1 and CDR2 (germline): LNHDA, SQIVND (reference sequence). CDR3 in amino acids: CASSAENIQYF. CDR3 in DNA: TGTGCCAGTAGTGCGGAAAACATTCAGTACTTC. Full variable domain (outside the CDR3, taken from reference TRBV19 and TRBJ2-4): DGGITQSPKYLFRKEGQNVTLSCEQNLNHDAMYWYRQDPGQGLRLIYYSQIVNDFQKGDIAEGYSVSREKKESFPLTVTSAQKNPTAFYLCASSAENIQYFGAGTRLSVL.

The chain has TRBV4-1 and TRBJ1-4; the D gene is possibly TRBD1 (5 bases). CDR1 MGHRA and CDR2 YSYEKL come from the germline V gene. The CDR3 contains 14 residues. The ends were cut back, 2 bases at V and 10 bases at J, with 14 bases in the middle. The CDR3 DNA sequence: TGCGCCAGCAGCCAAAGGGGTCTCGATGGAAAACTGTTTTTT. This sequence encodes CASSQRGLDGKLFF.

A few counts support this clone. The rearrangement joins TRBV9 to TRBJ2-3, with TRBD2 as a possible D gene (6 bases). The CDR3 runs to 13 residues. Trimming took off 3 bases at V and 6 bases at J, with 11 bases between the two ends. Germline V gene data show CDR1 as SGDLS and CDR2 as YYNGEE. The CDR3 bases are TGTGCCAGCAGCGCCGGGAGTACGGATACGCAGTATTTT. Translation: CASSAGSTDTQYF.

J is TRBJ2-3 and V is TRBV9; 7 positions match TRBD2. V shed 3 bases, J shed 4 bases, and the junction held 8 bases outside the gene matches. CDR1 SGDLS and CDR2 YYNGEE come from the germline V gene. The CDR3 covers 15 residues. CDR3 amino acids: CASSASGGMADTQYF. CDR3 nucleotides: TGTGCCAGCAGCGCTTCGGGAGGAATGGCAGATACGCAGTATTTT. The entire variable domain, with the rest obtained from reference TRBV9 and TRBJ2-3, is as follows: DSGVTQTPKHLITATGQRVTLRCSPRSGDLSVYWYQQSLDQGLQFLIQYYNGEERAKGNILERFSAQQFPDLHSELNLSSLELGDSALYFCASSASGGMADTQYFGPGTRLTVL.

The V call is TRBV9, the J call TRBJ2-3; unclear D gene. CDR1 and CDR2 (germline): SGDLS, YYNGEE. The CDR3 covers 12 residues. V shed 4 bases and J shed 2 bases, with 5 bases lying between them. CDR3 amino acids: CASSHPTDTQYF. CDR3 in DNA: TGTGCCAGCAGCCACCCCACAGATACGCAGTATTTT.

The chain uses TRBV9 and TRBJ1-3, with D uncertain. Trimming stripped 0 bases from V and 3 bases from J, with 13 bases between. Germline V gene sequence: CDR1 SGDLS, CDR2 YYNGEE. CDR3 length: 16 residues. CDR3 sequence (DNA): TGTGCCAGCAGCGTAGGTGCTGGGTACGGTGGAAACACCATATATTTT. It translates to CASSVGAGYGGNTIYF.

This clone was counted a single time. The chain couples TRBV10-1 to TRBJ1-4; TRBD1 might be the D (6 bases). The CDR3 extends over 15 amino acids. Germline V gene lookup returns CDR1 WNHNN and CDR2 SYGVQD (reference sequence). V lost 9 bases to trimming and J lost 10 bases, with 24 bases between them. The CDR3 protein is CARPTMGARRGKLFF. The CDR3 nucleotides read TGCGCCAGACCTACCATGGGGGCCCGACGTGGAAAACTGTTTTTT.

The chain employs TRBV7-6 and TRBJ2-7, with unresolved D. Germline V gene sequence: CDR1 SGHVS, CDR2 FNYEAQ. CDR3 length: 11 amino acids. The V end was cut by 4 bases, the J end by 7 bases, with 8 bases between. The chain's CDR3 is CASSSSAEQYF. The CDR3 DNA sequence: TGTGCCAGCAGCTCCAGCGCTGAGCAGTACTTC.

The chain is built from TRBV29-1 and TRBJ2-2; tentatively, D is TRBD1 or TRBD2 (5 bases each). The germline V gene has CDR1 SQVTM and CDR2 ANQGSEA. V gave up 6 bases and J gave up 5 bases, with 10 bases separating them. This CDR3 is 12 amino acids long. The CDR3 DNA reads as TGCAGCGTGGTGAGGGGTACCGGGGAGCTGTTTTTT. Translating it yields CSVVRGTGELFF.

V usage is TRBV2 and J usage is TRBJ1-1; no reliable D call. The CDR3 is 16 amino acids. The V end lost 0 bases, the J end lost 7 bases, and 18 bases lay between the germline ends. Germline-derived CDR1 and CDR2 are SNHLY and FYNNEI. CDR3 in amino acids: CASSEAAQLGGSEAFF. The CDR3 nucleotides are TGTGCCAGCAGTGAAGCCGCTCAGTTGGGAGGCAGTGAAGCTTTCTTT.

CDR3 coding DNA: TGCGCCAGCAGCGCAGGCGTCGGACTAGCGTACGAGCAGTACTTC. Translation: CASSAGVGLAYEQYF. The V gene is TRBV4-3, the J gene TRBJ2-7; 9 bases are a match to TRBD2. Germline loops: CDR1 LGHNA, CDR2 YSLEER. V dropped 5 bases and J dropped 4; count of bases not matched to a gene: 9. The CDR3 totals 15 residues.

The J gene is TRBJ2-7, the V gene TRBV20-1, with no clear D. The CDR3 is 11 amino acids. Deletions cut 1 base from V and 4 bases from J, with 5 bases between. CDR1 and CDR2 from the germline V gene are DFQATT and SNEGSKA (reference sequence). The CDR3, as DNA: TGCAGTGCTAGAGCTGGATACGAGCAGTACTTC. Translating it yields CSARAGYEQYF.

The chain couples TRBV19 to TRBJ2-2, with D uncertain. CDR3 size: 14 residues. Trimming pared 3 bases from V and 2 bases from J, leaving 7 bases between. In germline, CDR1 is LNHDA, CDR2 SQIVND (reference sequence). The CDR3 region has the DNA TGTGCCAGTAGTATCGGCTATAACACCGGGGAGCTGTTTTTT. Amino acids: CASSIGYNTGELFF.

This chain uses TRBV2 with TRBJ2-1; 11 bases align to TRBD2. Trimming cost V 6 bases and J 3 bases; bases outside gene matches: 7. The CDR3 covers 16 residues. The germline gives CDR1 SNHLY, CDR2 FYNNEI. The CDR3 sequence: CASRGILAGGYNEQFF. The CDR3 region has the DNA TGTGCCAGCAGGGGGATCCTAGCGGGAGGCTACAATGAGCAGTTCTTC.

The chain recombines TRBV5-5 with TRBJ2-4; the D is unclear. CDR3 size: 15 residues. CDR1 and CDR2 (germline): SGHKS, YYEKEE (reference sequence). Trimming shortened V by 0 bases and J by 5 bases, and 12 bases separated the two germline ends. CDR3 amino acids: CASSLGGVLENIQYF. In DNA form, the CDR3 reads TGTGCCAGCAGCTTGGGTGGGGTATTGGAAAACATTCAGTACTTC.

This chain uses TRBV30 with TRBJ2-1, with a weak D call TRBD1 (5 bases). The CDR3 extends over 15 amino acids. The germline gives CDR1 GTSNPN, CDR2 SVGIG (reference sequence). V was pared by 0 bases and J by 0 bases, with 9 bases between. The CDR3 bases are TGTGCCTGGAGTGTAGGGGTAAGCTCCTACAATGAGCAGTTCTTC. This gives the protein CAWSVGVSSYNEQFF.

Comment on this clone: The sample contains more than one DNA sequence encoding this CDR3. The V gene is TRBV12-5, the J gene TRBJ1-3, with no clear D. Per the germline V gene, CDR1 is LGHNT and CDR2 is FRNRAP. The CDR3 totals 17 residues. Between the trimmed V and J ends, which lost 0 bases and 0 bases, there was a span of 12 bases. This CDR3 reads CASGLVTDLGSGNTIYF. The CDR3 coding sequence is TGTGCTAGTGGTTTGGTAACAGATCTCGGCTCTGGAAACACCATATATTTT.

This sequence joins TRBV27 and TRBJ2-7; 7 bases match TRBD1. The V gene end was trimmed by 8 bases and the J gene end by 2 bases; junction bases not matched to a gene: 3. CDR1 is MNHEY and CDR2 is SMNVEV in the germline V gene (reference sequence). The CDR3 contains 12 residues. As DNA, the CDR3 is TGTGCCAGCCGACAGGGTCCCTACGAGCAGTACTTC. It codes for CASRQGPYEQYF.

This clone has just a few counts. J is TRBJ2-6 and V is TRBV4-2; perhaps TRBD1 as D (5 bases). This CDR3 region has 16 residues. Germline V lookup: CDR1 LGHNA, CDR2 YNFKEQ. V gave up 0 bases and J gave up 4 bases, with 10 bases separating them. The CDR3 loop is CASSQEGVMGANVLTF. CDR3 sequence (DNA): TGTGCCAGCAGCCAAGAAGGGGTAATGGGGGCCAACGTCCTGACTTTC.

The rearrangement links TRBV27 to TRBJ1-5; D is possibly TRBD1 (5 bases). Per germline, CDR1 MNHEY and CDR2 SMNVEV (reference sequence). The CDR3 extends over 16 amino acids. V lost 0 bases and J 7 bases, leaving 16 bases between the germline ends. The CDR3 DNA is TGTGCCAGCAGTTTATCCCCGCCGGGGGGAGGACAGCCCCAGCATTTT. It codes for CASSLSPPGGGQPQHF.

The chain uses TRBV27 and TRBJ2-1, with TRBD2 matching over 10 bases. V trimming: 6 bases; J trimming: 1 base; junction bases outside the gene matches: 18. CDR3 size: 20 residues. The germline V gene encodes CDR1 MNHEY and CDR2 SMNVEV (reference sequence). CDR3: CASSRRTSGASKQSYNEQFF. For the CDR3, the DNA is TGTGCCAGCAGCCGCCGGACTAGCGGAGCGTCTAAGCAATCCTACAATGAGCAGTTCTTC.

The chain has TRBV28 and TRBJ2-4; 7 bases agree with TRBD1. This CDR3 spans 16 amino acids. Unmatched junction bases numbered 7, after V lost 5 bases and J lost 0 bases. Looked up from germline, CDR1 is MDHEN and CDR2 is SYDVKM. CDR3 coding DNA: TGTGCCAGCAGTCTAGGGACAGTACTAGCCAAAAACATTCAGTACTTC. This gives the protein CASSLGTVLAKNIQYF.

This clone showed up just once. The chain's CDR3 is CASFGGGNTEAFF. The CDR3 region has the DNA TGTGCCAGCTTCGGGGGCGGGAACACTGAAGCTTTCTTT. The genes are TRBV7-9 and TRBJ1-1, with a weak D call TRBD1 (6 bases). The CDR3 runs to 13 residues. Per germline, CDR1 SEHNR and CDR2 FQNEAQ (reference sequence). With 8 bases removed from V and 1 base from J, the gap between germline ends came to 11 bases.